The 18 T cell receptor beta chains below all came from one sample that was sequenced in a study of T cells after yellow fever vaccination. From the 5' RACE reads, TCRdb called clonotypes with MiXCR, one entry per CDR3 protein. This sample has 96,000 or so distinct CDR3 sequences; more than 7.5% occur once, and the top ten carry approximately 17%. The sequencing used CD8+ T cells not binding an NS4B(214-222) dextramer, sorted from PBMCs, collected about 2 weeks after the first yellow fever vaccination. The receptors come from a young man who received the YFV17D yellow fever vaccine.

The rearrangement uses TRBV7-2 and TRBJ2-7; 8 bases agree with TRBD1. The CDR3 extends over 16 amino acids. The V gene end was trimmed by 5 bases and the J gene end by 5 bases; junction bases not matched to a gene: 14. The V gene's germline CDR1 is SGHTA and CDR2 FQGNSA. The CDR3: CASSAPTGDELHEQYV. The CDR3 DNA follows: TGTGCCAGCAGCGCTCCGACAGGGGATGAGTTACACGAGCAGTACGTC.

This clonotype showed up just a few times. The chain uses TRBV5-6 and TRBJ1-4, with D uncertain. Looked up from germline, CDR1 is SGHDT and CDR2 is YYEEEE. The CDR3 is 11 residues long. Trimming stripped 5 bases from V and 5 bases from J, with 4 bases between. CDR3 bases: TGTGCCAGCAGGCCAAATGAAAAACTGTTTTTT. Protein: CASRPNEKLFF.

This clonotype was counted ten times or more. J is TRBJ2-1 and V is TRBV7-9; D might be TRBD1 or TRBD2, each matching 5 bases. This CDR3 is 15 amino acids long. Trimming removed 2 bases from V and 7 bases from J, with 15 bases in between. Germline V gene data show CDR1 as SEHNR and CDR2 as FQNEAQ (reference sequence). The CDR3 sequence is CASSLSPGTINEQFF. CDR3 coding DNA: TGTGCCAGCAGCTTATCACCAGGGACCATTAATGAGCAGTTCTTC.

Only a few counts were recorded for this clonotype. The chain links TRBV25-1 to TRBJ2-2; 8 bases align to TRBD2. The CDR3 contains 16 residues. Germline loops: CDR1 MGHDK, CDR2 SYGVNS. J lost 7 bases, V lost 5 bases, and 12 bases had no gene match. CDR3 protein: CASSLARGGRSGELFF. For the CDR3, the DNA is TGTGCCAGCAGTCTAGCCCGGGGGGGGCGGAGCGGGGAGCTGTTTTTT.

This chain's CDR3 is CASSLLGAPDGYTF. The CDR3 coding sequence is TGTGCCAGCAGCTTATTGGGGGCGCCGGATGGCTACACCTTC. The chain couples TRBV7-2 to TRBJ1-2; TRBD1 is a possible D gene (6 bases). The germline gives CDR1 SGHTA, CDR2 FQGNSA. This CDR3 has 14 residues. Between the trimmed V and J ends, which lost 2 bases and 6 bases, there was a span of 13 bases.

The sample holds many counts of this clonotype. The gene calls are TRBV6-1 and TRBJ2-5; either TRBD1 or TRBD2 may supply D (5 bases each). The CDR3 contains 13 residues. Trimming shortened V by 10 bases and J by 1 base, and 13 bases separated the two germline ends. Germline lookup yields CDR1 MNHNS and CDR2 SASEGT. CDR3 protein: CATSRDPQETQYF. In nucleotides, the CDR3 is TGTGCCACCTCCCGGGACCCCCAAGAGACCCAGTACTTC.

This clonotype has at least ten counts. V and J are TRBV4-3 and TRBJ2-3; the D gene is possibly TRBD1 (5 bases). This CDR3 contains 17 residues. Trimming cost V 2 bases and J 6 bases, with 21 bases left between them. CDR1 is LGHNA, CDR2 YSLEER, per germline. CDR3 sequence: CASSQTWTLSAADTQYF. The CDR3 DNA is TGCGCCAGCAGCCAAACCTGGACACTTTCCGCGGCGGATACGCAGTATTTT.

This chain links TRBV6-1 with TRBJ2-7, with D perhaps being TRBD1 or TRBD2 (5 bases each). The CDR3 totals 14 residues. Germline V gene sequence: CDR1 MNHNS, CDR2 SASEGT. V dropped 6 bases and J dropped 1 base, with 13 bases sitting between them. Here the CDR3 reads CASRSLGTSYEQYF. CDR3 DNA: TGTGCCAGCAGGTCCCTTGGGACGTCCTACGAGCAGTACTTC.

This clonotype was seen ten or more times. This chain links TRBV25-1 with TRBJ2-3; TRBD1 matches at 8 bases. Germline V gene lookup returns CDR1 MGHDK and CDR2 SYGVNS. The CDR3 extends over 16 amino acids. V lost 6 bases and J lost 3; bases outside the gene matches: 11. The CDR3 spells CASSPQGEGWTDTQYF. CDR3 sequence (DNA): TGTGCCAGCAGCCCACAGGGGGAAGGGTGGACAGATACGCAGTATTTT.

The chain is built from TRBV4-3 and TRBJ1-3, with D possibly TRBD1 on 5 matching bases. Germline V gives CDR1 LGHNA, CDR2 YSLEER. The CDR3 spans 19 residues. Trimming cost V 0 bases and J 0 bases, with 18 bases left between them. This CDR3 reads CASSQDVTWRTSSGNTIYF. The CDR3 region has the DNA TGCGCCAGCAGCCAAGATGTAACTTGGCGGACAAGCTCTGGAAACACCATATATTTT.

This clonotype was detected a few times. The rearrangement links TRBV15 to TRBJ1-2, with D perhaps TRBD1 (5 bases). The V gene lost 0 bases and the J gene lost 8 bases, with 13 bases spanning the gap. Germline CDR1 LNHNV, CDR2 YYDKDF (reference sequence). The CDR3 sequence is 14 residues long. The CDR3 reads CATSRDRSGDGYTF. The CDR3 DNA is TGTGCCACCAGCAGAGATAGATCGGGGGACGGCTACACCTTC.

The chain recombines TRBV6-2 or TRBV6-3 with TRBJ1-6; D unclear. V was pared by 4 bases and J by 6 bases, with 10 bases between. From germline, CDR1 is MNHEY and CDR2 SVGEGT. CDR3 length: 14 residues. The CDR3 reads CASSSPRPNSPLHF. The DNA of the CDR3 is TGTGCCAGCAGTTCTCCTAGGCCTAATTCACCCCTCCACTTT.

DNA of the CDR3: TGTGCCAGCAGCAGGGGGGACACTGAAGCTTTCTTT. It codes for CASSRGDTEAFF. V and J are TRBV7-9 and TRBJ1-1; TRBD1 is a possible D gene (6 bases). V gave up 5 bases and J gave up 3 bases, with 7 bases separating them. This CDR3 is 12 amino acids long. Germline CDR1 reads SEHNR; CDR2 reads FQNEAQ (reference sequence).

This clonotype turned up a few times. The rearrangement joins TRBV6-5 to TRBJ2-2; possible D gene TRBD1, 6 bases. Trimming took 4 bases from V and 4 from J, leaving 10 bases between them. Germline assignment: CDR1 MNHEY and CDR2 SVGAGI. The length of the CDR3 is 14 residues. The DNA for the CDR3 is TGTGCCAGCAGTTTCAGGGGCCCCACCGGGGAGCTGTTTTTT. This sequence encodes CASSFRGPTGELFF.

V is TRBV7-8 and J is TRBJ2-3; unclear D gene. The CDR3 has 14 amino acids. Germline-derived CDR1 and CDR2 are SGHVS and FQNEAQ. V shed 1 base and J shed 2 bases, with 7 bases lying between them. The CDR3 DNA follows: TGTGCCAGCAGCTTAGAAGGAGTCACAGATACGCAGTATTTT. It specifies CASSLEGVTDTQYF.

The chain carries TRBV5-4 and TRBJ2-2, with 9 bases identical to TRBD2. CDR3 size: 15 residues. V gave up 5 bases and J gave up 6 bases; unmatched junction bases: 8. Germline V gene lookup returns CDR1 SGHNT and CDR2 YYREEE (reference sequence). The CDR3 DNA reads TGTGCCAGCAGATTTGGCGGGGGGGCCCCCGGGGAGCTGTTTTTT. Protein: CASRFGGGAPGELFF.

This clonotype was detected only a few times. The V and J genes are TRBV20-1 and TRBJ1-2, with D perhaps matching TRBD1 (5 bases). The CDR3 contains 12 residues. Germline V CDR1 and CDR2: DFQATT, SNEGSKA (reference sequence). V was clipped by 4 bases and J by 8 bases, with 14 bases between them. The CDR3 nucleotides are TGCAGTGCTACAGGGAGGATCGAGGGCTACACCTTC. Amino acids: CSATGRIEGYTF.

This clonotype was seen many times. The chain couples TRBV12-3 or TRBV12-4 to TRBJ1-1; the D is unclear. The CDR3 is 16 amino acids. V was shortened by 4 bases and J by 0 bases, with 15 bases between the two germline ends. In DNA form, the CDR3 reads TGTGCCAGCAGTTCATCGGAATTTTCAATGAACACTGAAGCTTTCTTT. This sequence encodes CASSSSEFSMNTEAFF.